These 18 T cell receptor beta chains share one sample of origin, sequenced in a study of blood T cell repertoires in COVID-19. Profiling relied on immunoSEQ multiplex PCR, and the TCRdb table lists in-frame clones only, not all of them. The profile shows approximately 50,000 clones, approximately 89% of them singletons. Material for sequencing was peripheral blood. These receptors were obtained from a woman older than 75 with acute or convalescent COVID-19.

V gene TRBV5-1 combines with J gene TRBJ2-1, with a weak D call TRBD2 (6 bases). V was pared by 0 bases and J by 7 bases, with 20 bases between. The CDR3 totals 17 residues. Germline-derived CDR1 and CDR2 are SGHRS and YFSETQ. The CDR3 loop is CASSLGAVRLVGNEQFF. CDR3 bases: TGCGCCAGCAGCTTGGGCGCCGTCCGACTAGTGGGTAATGAGCAGTTCTTC.

In its sample, this clone was seen once. The chain couples TRBV14 to TRBJ2-4; 8 nucleotides agree with TRBD2. The V segment lost 3 bases and the J segment 0 bases; nucleotides outside the gene matches: 13. The germline V gene has CDR1 SGHDN and CDR2 FVKESK. CDR3 size: 19 residues. DNA of the CDR3: TGTGCCAGCAGCCACGGGGGGGCTCGACTAATGCTAGCCAAAAACATTCAGTACTTC. This gives the protein CASSHGGARLMLAKNIQYF.

This clone was seen a single time. The chain links TRBV6-6 to TRBJ2-2; 15 bases map to TRBD2. This CDR3 is 16 amino acids long. The junction had 6 bases not matched to a gene; V was cut back by 5 bases and J by 8 bases. Germline V gene sequence: CDR1 MNHNY, CDR2 SVGAGI (reference sequence). CDR3 bases: TGTGCCAGCAGTCGGGGACTAGCGGGGGGTTTAGGGGAGCTGTTTTTT. Its translation: CASSRGLAGGLGELFF.

This clone was found once. V and J are TRBV4-1 and TRBJ1-2, with no clear D. Trimming took 3 bases from V and 4 from J, leaving 27 bases between them. This CDR3 is built from 19 residues. Per germline, CDR1 MGHRA and CDR2 YSYEKL. Here the CDR3 reads CASSQTPATRRIVGYGYTF. The DNA of the CDR3 is TGCGCCAGCAGCCAGACCCCGGCAACGCGGCGGATTGTTGGCTATGGCTACACCTTC.

The chain links TRBV6-1 to TRBJ2-1, with TRBD2 matching over 10 bases. J was trimmed by 8 bases and V by 4 bases; bases with no gene match: 11. The CDR3 is made up of 16 amino acids. The germline gives CDR1 MNHNS, CDR2 SASEGT. The CDR3 loop is CASSAPSGTSADEQFF. The CDR3 nucleotides are TGTGCCAGCAGTGCCCCTTCCGGGACTAGCGCAGATGAGCAGTTCTTC.

The rearrangement links TRBV7-2 to TRBJ2-1, with no clear D. Germline V gene sequence: CDR1 SGHTA, CDR2 FQGNSA. This CDR3 has 13 residues. The ends were cut back, 4 bases at V and 6 bases at J, with 10 bases in the middle. For the CDR3, the DNA is TGTGCCAGCAGCTCCATTGGGCGCAATGAGCAGTTCTTC. Translation: CASSSIGRNEQFF.

This chain connects TRBV14 to TRBJ2-6, with D perhaps matching TRBD1 (6 bases). The V gene lost 1 base and the J gene lost 2 bases, with 9 bases spanning the gap. Germline CDR1 is SGHDN and CDR2 is FVKESK. This CDR3 is built from 16 residues. The CDR3, as DNA: TGTGCCAGCAGCCAAGGAGGGGGTGCTGGGGCCAACGTCCTGACTTTC. Translating it yields CASSQGGGAGANVLTF.

The chain carries TRBV6-5 and TRBJ2-3, with TRBD2 identical over 8 bases. J was trimmed by 3 bases and V by 10 bases; bases with no gene match: 6. Germline V gives CDR1 MNHEY, CDR2 SVGAGI. The CDR3 is made up of 13 amino acids. Here the CDR3 DNA reads TGTGCCACCAATCGGGGGGGGACAGATACGCAGTATTTT. This sequence encodes CATNRGGTDTQYF.

V and J are TRBV27 and TRBJ2-5; 13 nucleotides line up with TRBD2. Trimming at V came to 5 bases and at J to 6 bases, leaving 9 bases not matched to a gene. Per the germline V gene, CDR1 is MNHEY and CDR2 is SMNVEV (reference sequence). The CDR3 sequence is 16 residues long. The CDR3 here is CASSIRLAGGGKTQYF. The CDR3 nucleotides read TGTGCCAGCAGTATAAGACTAGCGGGGGGTGGAAAGACCCAGTACTTC.

V gene TRBV7-9 combines with J gene TRBJ2-7; perhaps TRBD2 as D (6 bases). Germline CDR1 reads SEHNR; CDR2 reads FQNEAQ (reference sequence). V was cut by 5 bases and J by 0 bases, with 11 bases left in between. This CDR3 contains 14 residues. CDR3 in DNA: TGTGCCAGCAGCCGTCTGACTAGCTCCTACGAGCAGTACTTC. Amino acid sequence: CASSRLTSSYEQYF.

The genes are TRBV18 and TRBJ2-3; D possibly corresponds to TRBD1 (6 bases). The germline gives CDR1 KGHSH, CDR2 LQKENI. The V gene lost 2 bases and the J gene lost 0 bases, with 9 bases spanning the gap. This CDR3 comprises 15 residues. Here the CDR3 DNA reads TGTGCCAGCTCACCAAGTACAGGGAGCACAGATACGCAGTATTTT. It codes for CASSPSTGSTDTQYF.

The chain couples TRBV2 to TRBJ1-5; TRBD1 agrees at 7 bases. Germline V lookup: CDR1 SNHLY, CDR2 FYNNEI. The V and J ends lost 7 bases and 0 bases, in that order; junction bases with no gene match: 9. This CDR3 contains 16 residues. For the CDR3, the DNA is TGTGCCAGCACGTTTGGGGACAGATATAGCAATCAGCCCCAGCATTTT. This gives the protein CASTFGDRYSNQPQHF.

The chain couples TRBV2 to TRBJ1-6; no reliable D call. The CDR3 covers 14 residues. CDR1 and CDR2 (germline): SNHLY, FYNNEI. The V gene lost 6 bases and the J gene lost 10 bases, with 16 bases spanning the gap. The CDR3 DNA reads as TGTGCCAGCAGCGGAGAGGGTTTGGGGTCACCCCTCCACTTT. This encodes CASSGEGLGSPLHF.

The chain carries TRBV6-5 and TRBJ1-4; D not resolved. In germline, CDR1 is MNHEY, CDR2 SVGAGI. V lost 0 bases and J lost 8, with 13 bases in between. The CDR3 has 15 residues. CDR3 nucleotide sequence: TGTGCCAGCAGTTACTCGAGCGGATTCGGAGAAAAACTGTTTTTT. Translating gives CASSYSSGFGEKLFF.

This clone was counted a single time. The genes are TRBV7-9 and TRBJ2-3; TRBD1 aligns across 9 bases. The CDR3 contains 15 residues. Germline V gene sequence: CDR1 SEHNR, CDR2 FQNEAQ (reference sequence). Germline trimming cut 5 bases from V and 5 bases from J; bases unmatched to any gene: 8. The CDR3 region has the DNA TGTGCCAGCAGCGCCGGGACAGGGTGGGGAGATACGCAGTATTTT. Translating it yields CASSAGTGWGDTQYF. The whole variable domain, filled in from reference TRBV7-9 and TRBJ2-3, reads DTGVSQNPRHKITKRGQNVTFRCDPISEHNRLYWYRQTLGQGPEFLTYFQNEAQLEKSRLLSDRFSAERPKGSFSTLEIQRTEQGDSAMYLCASSAGTGWGDTQYFGPGTRLTVL.

This chain joins TRBV14 and TRBJ2-5, with 7 bases aligning to TRBD1. This CDR3 contains 15 residues. Trimming cost V 2 bases and J 5 bases; bases outside gene matches: 8. CDR1 is SGHDN and CDR2 is FVKESK in the germline V gene. The CDR3 DNA is TGTGCCAGCAGCCAAATAGGAAGGGGGCGGGAGACCCAGTACTTC. Translated: CASSQIGRGRETQYF.

The chain employs TRBV6-5 and TRBJ2-2, with TRBD1 matching over 7 bases. CDR3 length equals 15 residues. Germline trimming cut 3 bases from V and 1 base from J; bases unmatched to any gene: 2. Germline assignment: CDR1 MNHEY and CDR2 SVGAGI. CDR3 residues: CASSYRQGNTGELFF. CDR3 in DNA: TGTGCCAGCAGTTATCGACAGGGGAACACCGGGGAGCTGTTTTTT.

The J gene is TRBJ2-2, the V gene TRBV18; D ambiguous. Germline V gene sequence: CDR1 KGHSH, CDR2 LQKENI. CDR3 size: 14 residues. Trimming removed 3 bases from V and 5 bases from J, with 10 bases in between. The CDR3 DNA follows: TGTGCCAGCTCACCCCTGAGCGAAACCGGGGAGCTGTTTTTT. Residues: CASSPLSETGELFF. Drawing the rest from reference TRBV18 and TRBJ2-2, the complete variable domain is NAGVMQNPRHLVRRRGQEARLRCSPMKGHSHVYWYRQLPEEGLKFMVYLQKENIIDESGMPKERFSAEFPKEGPSILRIQQVVRGDSAAYFCASSPLSETGELFFGEGSRLTVL.